The 29 T cell receptor beta chains below come from one sample, sequenced in a study of breast tumors, draining lymph nodes, adjacent tissues. TCRdb independently ran MiXCR on the multiplex PCR reads; one entry per CDR3 protein. This sample has approximately 22,000 distinct CDR3 sequences, with under 75% found just once. The sequencing input was breast tumor tissue. The source is a female donor with breast cancer. Some clones in this sample may be carry-over from other donors' samples.

The J gene is TRBJ2-7, the V gene TRBV7-8, with 9 positions matching TRBD1. Germline V gene data show CDR1 as SGHVS and CDR2 as FQNEAQ. The CDR3 loop spans 16 amino acids. V trimming: 2 bases; J trimming: 0 bases; junction bases outside the gene matches: 5. CDR3 sequence: CASSLMGTGLSYEQYF. CDR3 nucleotide sequence: TGTGCCAGCAGCTTAATGGGGACAGGGCTCTCCTACGAGCAGTACTTC.

This clonotype counts as medium-sized. This chain links TRBV7-3 with TRBJ1-3, with D maybe TRBD1 (6 bases). Germline loops: CDR1 SGHTA, CDR2 FQGTGA. This CDR3 region has 14 residues. V was shortened by 5 bases and J by 1 base, with 9 bases between the two germline ends. In DNA, the CDR3 is TGTGCCAGCAGCCTACAGGGATCTGGAAACACCATATATTTT. Amino acids: CASSLQGSGNTIYF.

This chain joins TRBV30 and TRBJ1-1; the D gene is possibly TRBD1 (5 bases). Germline values: CDR1 GTSNPN, CDR2 SVGIG (reference sequence). This CDR3 spans 13 amino acids. Trimming cost V 0 bases and J 4 bases, with 9 bases left between them. The CDR3 is CAWSVGAGTEAFF. Here the CDR3 DNA reads TGTGCCTGGAGTGTTGGGGCGGGCACTGAAGCTTTCTTT.

Within the sample, this clonotype is medium-sized. This sequence joins TRBV4-2 and TRBJ2-7; 13 bases match TRBD2. The trim removed 1 base at V and 5 bases at J, leaving 14 bases unmatched. Germline V gives CDR1 LGHNA, CDR2 YNFKEQ. The CDR3 has 19 residues. Here the CDR3 DNA reads TGTGCCAGCAGCCAAGTTGCCCCGGGACTAGCGGGATTTCTTGACGAGCAGTACTTC. Translation: CASSQVAPGLAGFLDEQYF.

The chain joins TRBV9 to TRBJ2-7; D is tentatively TRBD1 or TRBD2 (6 bases each). The CDR3 is made up of 15 amino acids. Germline values: CDR1 SGDLS, CDR2 YYNGEE. Between the trimmed V and J ends, which lost 5 bases and 0 bases, there was a span of 15 bases. Here the CDR3 reads CASRGGAWLSYEQYF. CDR3 DNA sequence: TGTGCCAGCAGGGGGGGCGCCTGGCTCTCCTACGAGCAGTACTTC.

The chain's CDR3 is CASSPEIGANVLTF. In DNA form, the CDR3 reads TGTGCCAGCAGTCCCGAGATTGGGGCCAACGTCCTGACTTTC. The chain couples TRBV12-3 or TRBV12-4 to TRBJ2-6; D unresolved. The CDR3 loop spans 14 amino acids. Trimming removed 5 bases at V and 3 bases at J, with 8 bases between.

This clonotype was seen many times. The V and J genes are TRBV18 and TRBJ2-7, with D possibly being TRBD1 (6 bases). CDR3 size: 15 residues. V was cut by 3 bases and J by 3 bases, with 15 bases left in between. Germline CDR1 and CDR2: KGHSH and LQKENI. DNA for the CDR3: TGTGCCAGCTCACCCCTGGGACAACCGGACTACGAGCAGTACTTC. Residues: CASSPLGQPDYEQYF.

The V gene is TRBV15, the J gene TRBJ2-3; 7 positions agree with TRBD1. Germline V gene data show CDR1 as LNHNV and CDR2 as YYDKDF (reference sequence). There are 16 residues in the CDR3. Trimming at V came to 5 bases and at J to 2 bases, leaving 10 bases not matched to a gene. CDR3 DNA sequence: TGTGCCACCAGCCTCCGGACAGGCGGAATCACAGATACGCAGTATTTT. Its protein is CATSLRTGGITDTQYF.

The rearrangement links TRBV20-1 to TRBJ2-7; TRBD1 matches 7 bases. Germline values: CDR1 DFQATT, CDR2 SNEGSKA (reference sequence). With V trimmed by 7 bases and J by 0 bases, 6 bases remained unmatched. This CDR3 has 13 residues. The CDR3 sequence is CSVPGQISYEQYF. DNA for the CDR3: TGCAGTGTGCCGGGACAGATCTCCTACGAGCAGTACTTC.

This chain links TRBV15 with TRBJ1-5; D not certain. The V and J ends lost 2 bases and 3 bases respectively, with 5 bases between them. Germline CDR1 is LNHNV and CDR2 is YYDKDF (reference sequence). This CDR3 comprises 13 residues. For the CDR3, the DNA is TGTGCCACCAGCAGACAAGCCAATCAGCCCCAGCATTTT. Translated, it gives CATSRQANQPQHF.

This clonotype was detected a few times. The rearrangement joins TRBV7-9 to TRBJ1-6; 7 nucleotides agree with TRBD1. The CDR3 sequence is 14 residues long. The V gene's germline CDR1 is SEHNR and CDR2 FQNEAQ (reference sequence). Unmatched junction bases numbered 4, after V lost 6 bases and J lost 5 bases. For the CDR3, the DNA is TGTGCCAGCAGGCGGACAGGCCATAATTCACCCCTCCACTTT. Translated: CASRRTGHNSPLHF.

This chain connects TRBV24-1 to TRBJ2-2; D perhaps matches TRBD2 (5 bases). This CDR3 is 13 amino acids long. Trimming cost V 6 bases and J 6 bases, with 10 bases left between them. CDR1 and CDR2 from the germline V gene are KGHDR and SFDVKD. The CDR3 here is CATSRLAAGELFF. For the CDR3, the DNA is TGTGCCACCAGTCGGCTAGCTGCCGGGGAGCTGTTTTTT.

This clonotype is termed medium-sized (0.01 to 0.1%). The gene calls are TRBV5-6 and TRBJ1-3; D is unresolved. With 4 bases removed from V and 4 bases from J, the gap between germline ends came to 18 bases. The CDR3 has 16 amino acids. The germline gives CDR1 SGHDT, CDR2 YYEEEE. This CDR3 is CASSLRTVVGGNTIYF. CDR3 coding DNA: TGTGCCAGCAGCCTCCGGACGGTCGTAGGAGGAAACACCATATATTTT.

The J gene is TRBJ2-7, the V gene TRBV4-3, with TRBD2 matching over 12 bases. CDR3 length: 16 amino acids. Germline-derived CDR1 and CDR2 are LGHNA and YSLEER. J was trimmed by 2 bases and V by 5 bases; bases with no gene match: 7. CDR3 DNA sequence: TGCGCCAGCAGCTTCCGACTAGCGGGGGCCGCCTACGAGCAGTACTTC. Protein: CASSFRLAGAAYEQYF.

The gene calls are TRBV7-8 and TRBJ2-1; D uncertain. The CDR3 extends over 15 amino acids. The V gene lost 5 bases and the J gene lost 0 bases, with 11 bases spanning the gap. The germline V gene encodes CDR1 SGHVS and CDR2 FQNEAQ. The CDR3 region is CASSGEFSSYNEQFF. As DNA, the CDR3 is TGTGCCAGCAGCGGCGAGTTTAGCTCCTACAATGAGCAGTTCTTC.

To note about this clonotype: A junction end diverges from the germline sequence, so it may reflect a read error. The J gene is TRBJ1-2, the V gene TRBV7-8; D perhaps matches TRBD1 (5 bases). Germline V lookup: CDR1 SGHVS, CDR2 FQNEAQ. This CDR3 region has 14 residues. CDR3 DNA: TGTGCCAGCAGCTACCCTTTGGGGCTGAGTGGCTACACGTTC. Translation gives CASSYPLGLSGYTF.

V and J are TRBV20-1 and TRBJ1-2; D might be TRBD1 (5 bases). CDR3 length: 15 residues. In germline, CDR1 is DFQATT, CDR2 SNEGSKA (reference sequence). Trimming removed 1 base from V and 4 bases from J, with 16 bases in between. This CDR3 reads CSARGPGESTYGYTF. The CDR3 DNA follows: TGCAGTGCTAGAGGCCCGGGGGAGTCCACCTATGGCTACACCTTC.

This clonotype turned up a few times. The V call is TRBV20-1, the J call TRBJ1-6; D remains ambiguous. Germline CDR1 DFQATT, CDR2 SNEGSKA (reference sequence). The CDR3 is 12 amino acids. Trimming took off 5 bases at V and 9 bases at J, with 11 bases between the two ends. Written as DNA, the CDR3 is TGCAGTGCTCGGGAGGGAAGTTCACCCCTCCACTTT. This encodes CSAREGSSPLHF.

This clonotype was observed at least ten times. The rearrangement joins TRBV5-8 to TRBJ1-4, with no clear D. Germline V gene data show CDR1 as SGHTS and CDR2 as YDEGEE. CDR3 size: 12 residues. V was shortened by 0 bases and J by 7 bases, with 4 bases between the two germline ends. This CDR3 is CASSLGGEKLFF. The CDR3 nucleotides read TGTGCCAGCAGCTTGGGAGGTGAAAAACTGTTTTTT.

The chain combines TRBV14 with TRBJ1-5; D is uncertain. CDR3 length: 13 residues. Germline V gene lookup returns CDR1 SGHDN and CDR2 FVKESK. Trimming pared 0 bases from V and 4 bases from J, leaving 4 bases between. The CDR3 here is CASSQDRNQPQHF. Here the CDR3 DNA reads TGTGCCAGCAGCCAAGATCGGAATCAGCCCCAGCATTTT.

The V gene is TRBV6-1, the J gene TRBJ2-7; D gene unclear. Deletions cut 1 base from V and 1 base from J, with 8 bases between. CDR3 size: 14 residues. Per germline, CDR1 MNHNS and CDR2 SASEGT. CDR3 coding DNA: TGTGCCAGCAGTGAAGTCGGTTCTTCCTACGAGCAGTACTTC. The encoded protein is CASSEVGSSYEQYF.

The chain couples TRBV20-1 to TRBJ2-7; D uncertain. V was cut by 6 bases and J by 1 base, with 13 bases left in between. Looked up from germline, CDR1 is DFQATT and CDR2 is SNEGSKA (reference sequence). The CDR3 is 13 amino acids. The CDR3 DNA reads TGCAGTGCCCCTCCAGCAGGATCCTACGAGCAGTACTTC. Protein sequence: CSAPPAGSYEQYF.

The chain joins TRBV20-1 to TRBJ1-2; D perhaps matches TRBD1 (5 bases). V lost 6 bases, J lost 4 bases, and 18 bases lay in between. The CDR3 covers 14 residues. CDR1 and CDR2 (germline): DFQATT, SNEGSKA (reference sequence). The CDR3 coding sequence is TGCAGTGCCCTCCCGGCAGGGACTCCCTATGGCTACACCTTC. As protein: CSALPAGTPYGYTF.

The chain carries TRBV10-3 and TRBJ1-2; the D is unclear. Trimming stripped 5 bases from V and 6 bases from J, with 13 bases between. The CDR3 covers 13 residues. Germline V CDR1 and CDR2: ENHRY, SYGVKD. CDR3 region: CAISSDPPHGYTF. The CDR3 bases are TGTGCCATCAGTTCGGATCCCCCACATGGCTACACCTTC.

This clonotype is medium-sized (0.01 to 0.1%) by share. The chain uses TRBV20-1 and TRBJ2-1, with 9 bases identical to TRBD2. J was trimmed by 3 bases and V by 0 bases; bases with no gene match: 3. Germline-derived CDR1 and CDR2 are DFQATT and SNEGSKA (reference sequence). This CDR3 has 15 residues. CDR3 loop: CSARDPAGGYNEQFF. CDR3 DNA sequence: TGCAGTGCTAGAGATCCAGCGGGAGGCTACAATGAGCAGTTCTTC.

To note about this clonotype: One end of the junction fails to match germline, which may point to a read error. The V call is TRBV7-2, the J call TRBJ1-3; the D gene is possibly TRBD1 (5 bases). This CDR3 region has 17 residues. Germline V gene lookup returns CDR1 SGHTA and CDR2 FQGNSA. CDR3 nucleotide sequence: TGTGCCAGCAGCTTAGAGAATTTGGGGGGAAGAGGAAACCCCATATATTTT. Translation gives CASSLENLGGRGNPIYF.

By share, this clonotype ranks as medium-sized. V gene TRBV10-3 combines with J gene TRBJ2-3, with 9 bases fitting TRBD2. The germline CDR1 and CDR2 sequences are ENHRY and SYGVKD. CDR3 length: 15 residues. V shed 4 bases and J 0 bases; nucleotides not matched to a gene: 2. CDR3 nucleotide sequence: TGTGCCATCAGTGCGACTAGCGGCAGCACAGATACGCAGTATTTT. Protein: CAISATSGSTDTQYF.

V is TRBV15 and J is TRBJ1-4; 7 nucleotides align to TRBD1. The CDR3 has 16 residues. Germline CDR1 is LNHNV and CDR2 is YYDKDF (reference sequence). V lost 0 bases, J lost 6 bases, and 7 bases stayed unmatched. CDR3 bases: TGTGCCACCAGCAGAGAGCAGACAGGGTTTGATGAAAAACTGTTTTTT. Protein: CATSREQTGFDEKLFF.

This clonotype was recorded a few times. The chain is built from TRBV6-5 and TRBJ1-1; unclear D gene. This CDR3 has 15 residues. Deletions cut 0 bases from V and 0 bases from J, with 8 bases between. Germline V gives CDR1 MNHEY, CDR2 SVGAGI. This chain's CDR3 is CASSYSTELNTEAFF. DNA for the CDR3: TGTGCCAGCAGTTACTCGACCGAGCTGAACACTGAAGCTTTCTTT.